These 30 T cell receptor beta chains originate from one sample sequenced in a study of T-cell reconstitution after alpha-beta-depleted transplantation in children. Unique molecular identifiers tagged the TCRbeta library. In TCRdb, the PCR reads were re-called with MiXCR into one record per CDR3 protein. In the table there are 250,000 to 300,000 distinct CDR3 sequences, about a tenth of which are singletons. The sequencing here drew on PBMCs from the stem cell graft donor, taken from the stem cell graft. The origin of the receptors is a human donor who donated a stem cell graft to a child with SCID.

The table lists this clonotype with many counts. The CDR3 region has the DNA TGTGCCAGCAGTTTCTCTGGGGCCAACGTCCTGACTTTC. Protein sequence: CASSFSGANVLTF. This chain uses TRBV27 with TRBJ2-6; D not certain. This CDR3 comprises 13 residues. Germline lookup yields CDR1 MNHEY and CDR2 SMNVEV (reference sequence). V lost 3 bases, J lost 0 bases, and 0 bases lay in between.

This chain joins TRBV12-3 or TRBV12-4 and TRBJ1-2; D not certain. The V gene lost 6 bases and the J gene lost 2 bases, with 4 bases spanning the gap. The CDR3 consists of 11 residues. CDR3 sequence reads: CASRFNYGYTF. CDR3 coding DNA: TGTGCCAGCAGGTTCAACTATGGCTACACCTTC.

V gene TRBV15 combines with J gene TRBJ2-7; 7 nucleotides align to TRBD1. With V trimmed by 6 bases and J by 0 bases, 5 bases remained unmatched. The CDR3 runs to 14 residues. The germline gives CDR1 LNHNV, CDR2 YYDKDF (reference sequence). The CDR3 DNA reads TGTGCCACCAGAGGACAGGAGCTCTCCTACGAGCAGTACTTC. Translation: CATRGQELSYEQYF.

A few counts support this clonotype. This chain joins TRBV7-9 and TRBJ2-3; 7 bases map to TRBD2. The CDR3 runs 16 residues. Germline V gene lookup returns CDR1 SEHNR and CDR2 FQNEAQ (reference sequence). Trimming took 4 bases from V and 2 from J; bases not matched to a gene: 9. The CDR3 loop is CASSSTAGTYTDTQYF. CDR3 sequence (DNA): TGTGCCAGCAGCTCCACAGCGGGGACCTACACAGATACGCAGTATTTT.

The table lists this clonotype with a few counts. The chain links TRBV15 to TRBJ1-2; no firm D call. The germline gives CDR1 LNHNV, CDR2 YYDKDF (reference sequence). V shed 8 bases and J shed 8 bases, with 21 bases lying between them. The CDR3 extends over 14 amino acids. CDR3 protein: CATDNLMGGGGYTF. The DNA of the CDR3 is TGTGCCACCGACAATCTGATGGGCGGAGGGGGCTACACCTTC.

CDR3 loop: CASSLKGQGVHEQFF. Here the CDR3 DNA reads TGTGCCAGCAGTTTAAAGGGCCAAGGAGTCCATGAGCAGTTCTTC. The J gene is TRBJ2-1, the V gene TRBV12-3 or TRBV12-4; D not certain. Trimming stripped 2 bases from V and 8 bases from J, with 16 bases between. The length of the CDR3 is 15 residues.

This clonotype was seen once. Just one base apart from a much larger clone, this may be a read error. The rearrangement links TRBV5-1 to TRBJ1-6; tentative D call: TRBD1 (5 bases). The CDR3 length is 15 residues. In germline, CDR1 is SGHRS, CDR2 YFSETQ. The CDR3 here is CASSLDQGRDSPIHF. Written as DNA, the CDR3 is TGCGCCAGCAGCTTGGATCAGGGTAGGGATTCACCCATCCACTTT.

This clonotype was picked up a small number of times. The chain recombines TRBV10-2 with TRBJ1-6; D is ambiguous. Germline CDR1 reads WSHSY; CDR2 reads SAAADI. The length of the CDR3 is 15 residues. Trimming removed 7 bases at V and 7 bases at J, with 17 bases between. The CDR3 spells CASKEERSQNSPLHF. The DNA for the CDR3 is TGCGCCAGCAAGGAGGAGAGGTCGCAAAATTCACCCCTCCACTTT.

This chain joins TRBV7-6 and TRBJ2-5; 12 bases are a match to TRBD2. CDR3 length: 15 amino acids. Germline loops: CDR1 SGHVS, CDR2 FNYEAQ. The J segment lost 4 bases and the V segment lost 4 bases, leaving 4 bases of the junction unmatched. The CDR3 is CASSSLAGGVETQYF. Here the CDR3 DNA reads TGTGCCAGCAGCTCACTAGCGGGGGGTGTAGAGACCCAGTACTTC.

This sequence joins TRBV12-3 or TRBV12-4 and TRBJ2-7; weak D call: TRBD2 (7 bases). This CDR3 has 15 amino acids. The V gene lost 6 bases and the J gene lost 5 bases, with 20 bases spanning the gap. As DNA, the CDR3 is TGTGCCAGCAGCCTAAGAGGGGGGGGATTGGACGAGCAGTACTTC. Its protein product is CASSLRGGGLDEQYF.

This clonotype was found a few times. The chain uses TRBV6-1 and TRBJ1-3; perhaps TRBD1 as D (5 bases). Germline assignment: CDR1 MNHNS and CDR2 SASEGT. V was shortened by 8 bases and J by 8 bases, with 16 bases between the two germline ends. The CDR3 runs to 13 residues. The CDR3 protein is CASLTGVGDTIYF. CDR3 in DNA: TGTGCCAGCCTCACAGGTGTTGGGGACACCATATATTTT.

This clonotype was found many times. The chain employs TRBV20-1 and TRBJ2-7; tentatively, D is TRBD1 (6 bases). V was cut by 0 bases and J by 2 bases, with 17 bases left in between. This CDR3 is 16 amino acids long. Per the germline V gene, CDR1 is DFQATT and CDR2 is SNEGSKA (reference sequence). This CDR3 reads CSARDLSGTSTYEQYF. The CDR3 DNA sequence: TGCAGTGCTAGAGATCTTTCCGGGACATCAACCTACGAGCAGTACTTC.

This clonotype was detected a few times. The chain is built from TRBV3-1 and TRBJ2-7; 9 bases fit TRBD1. There are 16 residues in the CDR3. CDR1 is LGHDT and CDR2 is YNNKEL in the germline V gene (reference sequence). The J segment lost 6 bases and the V segment lost 2 bases, leaving 11 bases of the junction unmatched. The CDR3 DNA sequence: TGTGCCAGCAGCCAATTCCCGGGACAGGGAAGCGGCGAGCAGTACTTC. Translating gives CASSQFPGQGSGEQYF.

In its sample, this clonotype was seen many times. This chain joins TRBV2 and TRBJ1-3; D is undetermined. CDR1 SNHLY and CDR2 FYNNEI come from the germline V gene. The CDR3 sequence is 14 residues long. Trimming took 6 bases from V and 1 from J, leaving 10 bases between them. The CDR3 loop is CASRTTQSGNTIYF. The CDR3 DNA follows: TGTGCCAGCAGGACGACACAATCTGGAAACACCATATATTTT.

The sample holds a few counts of this clonotype. The V gene is TRBV2, the J gene TRBJ1-2, with D perhaps TRBD1 (5 bases). V was trimmed by 6 bases and J by 2 bases, leaving 10 bases between them. The CDR3 is 13 amino acids. Germline CDR1 and CDR2: SNHLY and FYNNEI. CDR3 sequence reads: CASRETENYGYTF. CDR3 sequence (DNA): TGTGCCAGCAGAGAGACAGAGAACTATGGCTACACCTTC.

The V call is TRBV7-3, the J call TRBJ2-1; D is ambiguous. The CDR3 extends over 17 amino acids. Per the germline V gene, CDR1 is SGHTA and CDR2 is FQGTGA. V gave up 5 bases and J gave up 0 bases, with 17 bases separating them. Written as DNA, the CDR3 is TGTGCCAGCAGCCAAAGCAGGATCTCAAGCTCCTACAATGAGCAGTTCTTC. Translation gives CASSQSRISSSYNEQFF. The entire variable domain, with the rest obtained from reference TRBV7-3 and TRBJ2-1, is as follows: GAGVSQTPSNKVTEKGKYVELRCDPISGHTALYWYRQSLGQGPEFLIYFQGTGAADDSGLPNDRFFAVRPEGSVSTLKIQRTERGDSAVYLCASSQSRISSSYNEQFFGPGTRLTVL.

The J gene is TRBJ1-5, the V gene TRBV2, with TRBD1 matching 7 bases. J was trimmed by 4 bases and V by 8 bases; bases with no gene match: 11. CDR1 and CDR2 from the germline V gene are SNHLY and FYNNEI. The CDR3 consists of 15 residues. CDR3 nucleotide sequence: TGTGCCAGCTCCCTCGGGGGCAGGGGGAATCAGCCCCAGCATTTT. Translation: CASSLGGRGNQPQHF.

The chain uses TRBV20-1 and TRBJ2-1, with D perhaps TRBD1 (6 bases). This CDR3 spans 14 amino acids. Trimming took 0 bases from V and 10 from J, leaving 16 bases between them. Germline-derived CDR1 and CDR2 are DFQATT and SNEGSKA (reference sequence). The CDR3 DNA reads TGCAGTGCTAGAGATGTTTGGGGGACATCCGAGCAGTTCTTC. Its protein product is CSARDVWGTSEQFF.

This clonotype was recorded a few times. The CDR3 here is CASSLVDRGYTDTQYF. The CDR3 nucleotides are TGCGCCAGCAGCTTGGTGGATCGGGGGTATACAGATACGCAGTATTTT. The chain has TRBV5-1 and TRBJ2-3; D is possibly TRBD2 (6 bases). The CDR3 consists of 16 residues. Germline values: CDR1 SGHRS, CDR2 YFSETQ. The V gene lost 0 bases and the J gene lost 3 bases, with 14 bases spanning the gap.

This clonotype was seen at least ten times. The chain joins TRBV5-5 to TRBJ2-1; the match to TRBD1 covers 11 bases. The J segment lost 9 bases and the V segment lost 2 bases, leaving 7 bases of the junction unmatched. CDR1 and CDR2 (germline): SGHKS, YYEKEE (reference sequence). The CDR3 is 15 amino acids. The CDR3 coding sequence is TGTGCCAGCAGCTTAGGGACAGGGGGTTGGGGTGAGCAGTTCTTC. Translated: CASSLGTGGWGEQFF. The variable domain in full, with the rest retrieved from reference TRBV5-5 and TRBJ2-1, is DAGVTQSPTHLIKTRGQQVTLRCSPISGHKSVSWYQQVLGQGPQFIFQYYEKEERGRGNFPDRFSARQFPNYSSELNVNALLLGDSALYLCASSLGTGGWGEQFFGPGTRLTVL.

J is TRBJ1-2 and V is TRBV6-1; D gene unclear. The V and J ends lost 4 bases and 5 bases respectively, with 14 bases between them. The germline gives CDR1 MNHNS, CDR2 SASEGT. The CDR3 totals 14 residues. The CDR3 DNA reads as TGTGCCAGCAGTGGGGTGGAGGTTTGGTATGGCTACACCTTC. Translating it yields CASSGVEVWYGYTF.

This clonotype turned up a few times. The chain uses TRBV7-9 and TRBJ1-1, with 8 nucleotides matching TRBD1. V was pared by 3 bases and J by 3 bases, with 12 bases of the junction left unmatched. The CDR3 totals 17 residues. Per germline, CDR1 SEHNR and CDR2 FQNEAQ (reference sequence). CDR3 sequence (DNA): TGTGCCAGCAGCTTTCCTCTGTGGACAGGGTTGTACACTGAAGCTTTCTTT. It encodes CASSFPLWTGLYTEAFF.

This clonotype was seen a handful of times. This rearrangement joins TRBV5-1 to TRBJ2-1, with D maybe TRBD2 (6 bases). CDR1 is SGHRS, CDR2 YFSETQ, per germline. V was cut by 4 bases and J by 0 bases, with 20 bases left in between. The CDR3 covers 18 residues. DNA for the CDR3: TGCGCCAGCAGCCCGGGACTTCAAACGATGAGCTCCTACAATGAGCAGTTCTTC. Encoded protein: CASSPGLQTMSSYNEQFF.

This clonotype was counted a few times. The chain is built from TRBV29-1 and TRBJ2-5, with 7 positions matching TRBD1. Germline lookup yields CDR1 SQVTM and CDR2 ANQGSEA. This CDR3 region has 13 residues. V lost 6 bases to trimming and J lost 0 bases; unmatched junction nucleotides: 4. The CDR3 reads CSVPGTDQETQYF. The DNA for the CDR3 is TGCAGCGTGCCCGGGACAGACCAAGAGACCCAGTACTTC. Full variable domain (outside the CDR3, taken from reference TRBV29-1 and TRBJ2-5): SAVISQKPSRDICQRGTSLTIQCQVDSQVTMMFWYRQQPGQSLTLIATANQGSEATYESGFVIDKFPISRPNLTFSTLTVSNMSPEDSSIYLCSVPGTDQETQYFGPGTRLLVL.

This clonotype has just a few counts. The rearrangement uses TRBV5-1 and TRBJ2-3; 9 bases line up with TRBD1. The CDR3 length is 16 residues. Unmatched junction bases numbered 3, after V lost 0 bases and J lost 1 base. CDR1 and CDR2 (germline): SGHRS, YFSETQ. The CDR3: CASSLARTGGTDTQYF. CDR3 in DNA: TGCGCCAGCAGCTTGGCAAGGACAGGGGGCACAGATACGCAGTATTTT.

This clonotype was recorded at least ten times. The genes are TRBV7-9 and TRBJ2-7; TRBD1 matches at 11 bases. V dropped 5 bases and J dropped 4; count of bases not matched to a gene: 7. This CDR3 contains 15 residues. CDR1 and CDR2 from the germline V gene are SEHNR and FQNEAQ (reference sequence). In nucleotides, the CDR3 is TGTGCCAGCAGCGGAGGACAGGGGGCTTTTTACGAGCAGTACTTC. Protein sequence: CASSGGQGAFYEQYF.

This clonotype was seen repeatedly, ten times or more. CDR3: CSATKTGAGVGFF. The CDR3 nucleotides are TGCAGTGCTACGAAGACTGGAGCGGGGGTCGGGTTCTTC. The chain combines TRBV20-1 with TRBJ2-1, with 8 bases lining up with TRBD2. From germline, CDR1 is DFQATT and CDR2 SNEGSKA (reference sequence). This CDR3 contains 13 residues. The ends lost 4 bases at V and 15 bases at J; junction bases unmatched: 14.

This clonotype was counted only a few times. The chain is built from TRBV19 and TRBJ2-4; D unclear. This CDR3 spans 12 amino acids. V was pared by 2 bases and J by 6 bases, with 5 bases between. Germline V gene data show CDR1 as LNHDA and CDR2 as SQIVND (reference sequence). The CDR3 DNA reads TGTGCCAGTAGTATACTGGGAAACATTCAGTACTTC. Its translation: CASSILGNIQYF.

This clonotype was seen a single time. The chain employs TRBV3-1 and TRBJ2-7, with 7 bases that match TRBD1. The length of the CDR3 is 15 residues. Germline CDR1 LGHDT, CDR2 YNNKEL (reference sequence). V was pared by 11 bases and J by 4 bases, with 17 bases of the junction left unmatched. CDR3 protein: CASSQDPGTVYEQYF. CDR3 bases: TGTGCCTCCAGCCAAGATCCCGGGACAGTTTACGAGCAGTACTTC.

This clonotype appeared a few times. The CDR3 DNA follows: TGTGCCACCCAGGGGGCGGTTGGAAACACCATATATTTT. Translating gives CATQGAVGNTIYF. The chain recombines TRBV7-9 with TRBJ1-3; 8 bases are shared with TRBD1. Germline CDR1 and CDR2: SEHNR and FQNEAQ (reference sequence). The ends lost 10 bases at V and 3 bases at J; junction bases unmatched: 5. This CDR3 spans 13 amino acids.